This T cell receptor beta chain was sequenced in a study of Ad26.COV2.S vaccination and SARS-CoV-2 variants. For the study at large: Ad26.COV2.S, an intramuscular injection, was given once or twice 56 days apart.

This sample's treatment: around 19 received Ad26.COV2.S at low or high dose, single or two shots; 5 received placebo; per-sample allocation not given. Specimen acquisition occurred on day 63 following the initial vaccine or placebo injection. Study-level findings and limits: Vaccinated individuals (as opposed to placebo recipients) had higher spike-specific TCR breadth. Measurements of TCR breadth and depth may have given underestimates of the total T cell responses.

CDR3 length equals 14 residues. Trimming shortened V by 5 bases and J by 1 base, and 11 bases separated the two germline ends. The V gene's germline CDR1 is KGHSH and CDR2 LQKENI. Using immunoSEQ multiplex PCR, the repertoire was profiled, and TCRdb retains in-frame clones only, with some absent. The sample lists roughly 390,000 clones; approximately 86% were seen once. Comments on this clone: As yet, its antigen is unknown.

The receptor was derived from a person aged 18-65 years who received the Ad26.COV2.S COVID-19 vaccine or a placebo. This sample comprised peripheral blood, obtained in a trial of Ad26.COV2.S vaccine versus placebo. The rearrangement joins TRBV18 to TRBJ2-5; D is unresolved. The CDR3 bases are TGTGCCAGCTCAAACCGTGAGGCCCAAGAGACCCAGTACTTC. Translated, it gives CASSNREAQETQYF.